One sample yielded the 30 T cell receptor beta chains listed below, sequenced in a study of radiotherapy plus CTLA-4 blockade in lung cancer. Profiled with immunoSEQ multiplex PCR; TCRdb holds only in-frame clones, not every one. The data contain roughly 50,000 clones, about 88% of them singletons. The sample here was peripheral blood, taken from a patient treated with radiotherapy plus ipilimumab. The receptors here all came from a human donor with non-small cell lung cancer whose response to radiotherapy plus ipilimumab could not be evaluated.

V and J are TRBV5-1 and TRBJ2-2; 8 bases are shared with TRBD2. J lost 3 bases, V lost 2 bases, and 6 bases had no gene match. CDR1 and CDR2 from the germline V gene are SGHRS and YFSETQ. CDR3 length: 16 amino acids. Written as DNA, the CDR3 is TGCGCCAGCAGCTTTGGACGGCGGGGGGACACCGGGGAGCTGTTTTTT. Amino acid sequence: CASSFGRRGDTGELFF. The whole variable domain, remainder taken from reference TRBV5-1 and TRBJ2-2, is KAGVTQTPRYLIKTRGQQVTLSCSPISGHRSVSWYQQTPGQGLQFLFEYFSETQRNKGNFPGRFSGRQFSNSRSEMNVSTLELGDSALYLCASSFGRRGDTGELFFGEGSRLTVL.

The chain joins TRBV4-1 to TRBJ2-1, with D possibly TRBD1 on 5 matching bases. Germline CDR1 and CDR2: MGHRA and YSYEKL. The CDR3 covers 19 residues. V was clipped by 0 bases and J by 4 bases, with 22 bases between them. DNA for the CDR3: TGCGCCAGCAGCCAAGATCGTTTGGGGCGGAGAGCGCGGTACAATGAGCAGTTCTTC. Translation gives CASSQDRLGRRARYNEQFF.

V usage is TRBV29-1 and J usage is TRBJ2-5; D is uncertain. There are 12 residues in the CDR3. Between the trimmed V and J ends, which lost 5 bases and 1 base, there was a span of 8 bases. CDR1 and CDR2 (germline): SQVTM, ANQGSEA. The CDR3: CSVRTVQETQYF. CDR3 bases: TGCAGCGTTCGAACAGTCCAAGAGACCCAGTACTTC.

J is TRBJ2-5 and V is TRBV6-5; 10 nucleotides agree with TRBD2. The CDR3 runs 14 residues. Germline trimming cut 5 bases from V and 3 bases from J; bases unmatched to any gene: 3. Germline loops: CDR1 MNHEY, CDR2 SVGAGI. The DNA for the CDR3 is TGTGCCAGCAGTACTCTAGCGGGGGAAGAGACCCAGTACTTC. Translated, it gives CASSTLAGEETQYF.

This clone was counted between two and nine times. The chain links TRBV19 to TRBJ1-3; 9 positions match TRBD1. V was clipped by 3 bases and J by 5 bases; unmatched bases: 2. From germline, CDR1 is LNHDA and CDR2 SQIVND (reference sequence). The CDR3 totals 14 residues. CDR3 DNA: TGTGCCAGTAGTATGGACAGGGGACGAAACACCATATATTTT. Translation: CASSMDRGRNTIYF. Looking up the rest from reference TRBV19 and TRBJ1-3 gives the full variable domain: DGGITQSPKYLFRKEGQNVTLSCEQNLNHDAMYWYRQDPGQGLRLIYYSQIVNDFQKGDIAEGYSVSREKKESFPLTVTSAQKNPTAFYLCASSMDRGRNTIYFGEGSWLTVV.

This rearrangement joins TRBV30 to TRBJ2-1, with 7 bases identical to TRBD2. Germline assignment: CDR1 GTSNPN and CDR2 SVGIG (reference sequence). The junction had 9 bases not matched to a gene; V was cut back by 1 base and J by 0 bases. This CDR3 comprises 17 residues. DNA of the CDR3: TGTGCCTGGAGTGCCCTGCTAGCGGCTTACTCCTACAATGAGCAGTTCTTC. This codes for CAWSALLAAYSYNEQFF.

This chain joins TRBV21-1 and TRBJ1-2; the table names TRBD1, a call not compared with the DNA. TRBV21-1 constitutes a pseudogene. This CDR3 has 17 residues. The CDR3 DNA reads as TGTGCCAGCAGCTCCCCTAGGGGTACAGATGATAACTATGGCTACACCTTC. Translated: CASSSPRGTDDNYGYTF.

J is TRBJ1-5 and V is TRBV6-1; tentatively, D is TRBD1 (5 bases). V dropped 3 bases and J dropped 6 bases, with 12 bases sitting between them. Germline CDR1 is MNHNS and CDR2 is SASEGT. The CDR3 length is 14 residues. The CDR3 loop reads CASSDGAGFQPQHF. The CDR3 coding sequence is TGTGCCAGCAGTGATGGGGCAGGTTTTCAGCCCCAGCATTTT.

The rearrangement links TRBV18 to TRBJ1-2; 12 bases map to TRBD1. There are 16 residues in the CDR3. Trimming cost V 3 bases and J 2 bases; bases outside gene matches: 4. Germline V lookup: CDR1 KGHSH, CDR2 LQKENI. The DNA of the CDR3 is TGTGCCAGCTCACCCAGGGACAGGGGGCGCAACTATGGCTACACCTTC. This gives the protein CASSPRDRGRNYGYTF. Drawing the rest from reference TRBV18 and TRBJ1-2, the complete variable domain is NAGVMQNPRHLVRRRGQEARLRCSPMKGHSHVYWYRQLPEEGLKFMVYLQKENIIDESGMPKERFSAEFPKEGPSILRIQQVVRGDSAAYFCASSPRDRGRNYGYTFGSGTRLTVV.

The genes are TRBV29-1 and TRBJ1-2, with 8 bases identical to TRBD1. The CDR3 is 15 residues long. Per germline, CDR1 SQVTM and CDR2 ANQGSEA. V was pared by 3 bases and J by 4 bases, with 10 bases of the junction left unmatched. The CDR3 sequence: CSVEGGRQGSYGYTF. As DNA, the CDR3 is TGCAGCGTTGAGGGGGGTCGACAGGGGAGCTATGGCTACACCTTC.

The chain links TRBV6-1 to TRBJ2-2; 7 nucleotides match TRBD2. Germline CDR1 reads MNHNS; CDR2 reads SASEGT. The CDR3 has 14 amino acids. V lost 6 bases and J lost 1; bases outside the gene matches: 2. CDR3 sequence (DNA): TGTGCCAGCAGGGCGGGAGTGAACACCGGGGAGCTGTTTTTT. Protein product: CASRAGVNTGELFF.

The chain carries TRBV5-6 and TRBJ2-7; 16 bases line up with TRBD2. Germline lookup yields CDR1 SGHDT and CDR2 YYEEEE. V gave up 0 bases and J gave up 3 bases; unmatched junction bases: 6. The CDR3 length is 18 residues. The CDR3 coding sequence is TGTGCCAGCAGCTTGGGCCCCGGGACTAGCGGGAGGGGCTACGAGCAGTACTTC. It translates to CASSLGPGTSGRGYEQYF. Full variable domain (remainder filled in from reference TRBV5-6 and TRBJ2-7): DAGVTQSPTHLIKTRGQQVTLRCSPKSGHDTVSWYQQALGQGPQFIFQYYEEEERQRGNFPDRFSGHQFPNYSSELNVNALLLGDSALYLCASSLGPGTSGRGYEQYFGPGTRLTVT.

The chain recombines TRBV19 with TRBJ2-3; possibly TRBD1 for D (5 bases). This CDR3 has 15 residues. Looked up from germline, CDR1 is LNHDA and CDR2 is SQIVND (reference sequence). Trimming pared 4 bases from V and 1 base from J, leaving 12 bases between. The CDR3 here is CASSTKTDRTDTQYF. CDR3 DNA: TGTGCCAGTAGTACCAAGACAGACCGCACAGATACGCAGTATTTT.

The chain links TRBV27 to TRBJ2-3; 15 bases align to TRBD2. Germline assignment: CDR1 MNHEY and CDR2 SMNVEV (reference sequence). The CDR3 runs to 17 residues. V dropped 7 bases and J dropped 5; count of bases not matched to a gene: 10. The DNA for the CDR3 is TGTGCCAGCAAAGGACTAGCGGGGGGGCCGGGAGAAGATACGCAGTATTTT. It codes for CASKGLAGGPGEDTQYF.

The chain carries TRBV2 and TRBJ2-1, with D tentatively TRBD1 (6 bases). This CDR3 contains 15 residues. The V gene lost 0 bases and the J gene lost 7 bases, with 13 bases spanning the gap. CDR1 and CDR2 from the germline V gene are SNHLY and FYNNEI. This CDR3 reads CASSEAGAPPNEQFF. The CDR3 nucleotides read TGTGCCAGCAGTGAAGCGGGGGCCCCCCCAAATGAGCAGTTCTTC. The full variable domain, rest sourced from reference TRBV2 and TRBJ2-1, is EPEVTQTPSHQVTQMGQEVILRCVPISNHLYFYWYRQILGQKVEFLVSFYNNEISEKSEIFDDQFSVERPDGSNFTLKIRSTKLEDSAMYFCASSEAGAPPNEQFFGPGTRLTVL.

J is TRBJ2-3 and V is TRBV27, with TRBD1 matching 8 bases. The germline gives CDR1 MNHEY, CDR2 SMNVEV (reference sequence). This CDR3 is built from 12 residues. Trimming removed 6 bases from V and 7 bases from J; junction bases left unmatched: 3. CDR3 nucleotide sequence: TGTGCCAGCAGCCCCAGGGGGCATACGCAGTATTTT. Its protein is CASSPRGHTQYF.

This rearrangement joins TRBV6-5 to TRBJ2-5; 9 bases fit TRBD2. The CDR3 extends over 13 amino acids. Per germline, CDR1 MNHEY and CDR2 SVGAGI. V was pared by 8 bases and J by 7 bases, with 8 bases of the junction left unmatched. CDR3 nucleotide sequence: TGTGCCAGCCACCTTAGCGGGGGAGGGACCCAGTACTTC. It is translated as CASHLSGGGTQYF.

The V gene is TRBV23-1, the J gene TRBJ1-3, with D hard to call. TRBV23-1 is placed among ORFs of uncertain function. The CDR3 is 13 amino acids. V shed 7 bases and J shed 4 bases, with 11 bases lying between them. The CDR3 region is CASTGLLGNTIYF. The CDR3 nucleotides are TGCGCCAGCACCGGACTGCTGGGAAACACCATATATTTT.

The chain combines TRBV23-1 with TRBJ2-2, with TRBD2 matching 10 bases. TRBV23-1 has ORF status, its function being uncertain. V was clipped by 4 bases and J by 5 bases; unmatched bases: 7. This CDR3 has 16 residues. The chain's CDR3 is CASSPKREGKTGELFF. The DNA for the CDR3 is TGCGCCAGCAGTCCAAAGCGGGAGGGCAAGACCGGGGAGCTGTTTTTT.

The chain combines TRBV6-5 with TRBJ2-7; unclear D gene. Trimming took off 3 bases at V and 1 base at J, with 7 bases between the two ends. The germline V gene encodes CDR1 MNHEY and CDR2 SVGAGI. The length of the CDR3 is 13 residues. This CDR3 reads CASSYPISYEQYF. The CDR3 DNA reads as TGTGCCAGCAGTTATCCCATTTCCTACGAGCAGTACTTC.

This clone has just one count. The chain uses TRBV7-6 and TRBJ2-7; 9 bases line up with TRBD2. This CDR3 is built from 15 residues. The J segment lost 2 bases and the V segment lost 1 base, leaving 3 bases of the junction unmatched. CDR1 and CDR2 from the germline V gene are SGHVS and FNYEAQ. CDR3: CASSLGAGGPYEQYF. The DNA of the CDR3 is TGTGCCAGCAGCTTAGGGGCGGGAGGGCCCTACGAGCAGTACTTC.

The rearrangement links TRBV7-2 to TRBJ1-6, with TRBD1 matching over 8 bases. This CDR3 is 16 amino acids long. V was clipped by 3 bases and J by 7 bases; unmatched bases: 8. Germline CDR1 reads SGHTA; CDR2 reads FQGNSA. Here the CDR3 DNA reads TGTGCCAGCAGCTTCGGACAGGGCGCGTTCAATTCACCCCTCCACTTT. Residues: CASSFGQGAFNSPLHF.

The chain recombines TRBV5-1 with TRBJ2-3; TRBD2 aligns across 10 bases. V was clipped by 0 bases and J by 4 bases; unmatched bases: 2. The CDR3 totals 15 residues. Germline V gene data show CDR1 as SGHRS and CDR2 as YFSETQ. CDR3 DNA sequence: TGCGCCAGCAGCTTGGGACTAGCGGGCGCAGATACGCAGTATTTT. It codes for CASSLGLAGADTQYF.

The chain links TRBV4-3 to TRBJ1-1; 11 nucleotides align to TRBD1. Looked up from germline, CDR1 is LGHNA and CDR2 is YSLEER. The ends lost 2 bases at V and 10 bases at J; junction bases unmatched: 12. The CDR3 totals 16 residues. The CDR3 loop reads CASSQSPGQGVSPAFF. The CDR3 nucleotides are TGCGCCAGCAGCCAATCACCGGGACAGGGGGTATCCCCAGCTTTCTTT.

CDR3 DNA sequence: TGTGCCAGCAGACCAGGGACAGGGGCCTTATCCTACAATGAGCAGTTCTTC. Translation: CASRPGTGALSYNEQFF. V is TRBV28 and J is TRBJ2-1, with TRBD1 matching over 10 bases. The germline gives CDR1 MDHEN, CDR2 SYDVKM. The CDR3 consists of 17 residues. V dropped 6 bases and J dropped 1; count of bases not matched to a gene: 9.

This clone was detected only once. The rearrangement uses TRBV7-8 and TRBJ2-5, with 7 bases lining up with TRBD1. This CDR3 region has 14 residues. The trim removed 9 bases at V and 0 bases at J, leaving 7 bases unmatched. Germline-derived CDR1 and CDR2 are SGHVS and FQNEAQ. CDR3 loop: CASSPGQNQETQYF. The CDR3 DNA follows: TGTGCCAGTTCCCCGGGACAGAACCAAGAGACCCAGTACTTC.

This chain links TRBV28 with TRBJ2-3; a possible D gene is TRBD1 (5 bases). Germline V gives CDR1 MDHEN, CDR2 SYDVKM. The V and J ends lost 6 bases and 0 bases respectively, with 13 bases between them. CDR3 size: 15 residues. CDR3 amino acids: CASSLGQLSTDTQYF. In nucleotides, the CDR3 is TGTGCCAGCAGCCTCGGACAACTCAGCACAGATACGCAGTATTTT.

The CDR3 sequence: CASSDLTGPNYGYTF. CDR3 DNA: TGTGCCAGCAGTGACCTGACAGGACCTAACTATGGCTACACCTTC. The chain uses TRBV6-1 and TRBJ1-2; weak D call: TRBD1 (6 bases). With 3 bases removed from V and 0 bases from J, the gap between germline ends came to 11 bases. Germline V gene data show CDR1 as MNHNS and CDR2 as SASEGT. CDR3 size: 15 residues.

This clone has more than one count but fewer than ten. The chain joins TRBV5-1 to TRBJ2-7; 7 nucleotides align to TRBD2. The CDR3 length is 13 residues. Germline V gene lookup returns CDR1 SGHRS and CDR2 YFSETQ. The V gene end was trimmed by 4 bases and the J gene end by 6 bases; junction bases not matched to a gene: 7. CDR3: CASSPGPGGEQYF. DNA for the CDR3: TGCGCCAGCAGCCCGGGACCGGGAGGCGAGCAGTACTTC.

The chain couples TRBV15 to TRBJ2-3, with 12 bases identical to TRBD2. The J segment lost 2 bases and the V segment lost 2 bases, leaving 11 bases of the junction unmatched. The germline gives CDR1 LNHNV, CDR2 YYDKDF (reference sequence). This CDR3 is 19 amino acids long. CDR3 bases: TGTGCCACCAGCAGACCTATGGGGCTAGCGGGGGGGGCCACAGATACGCAGTATTTT. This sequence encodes CATSRPMGLAGGATDTQYF. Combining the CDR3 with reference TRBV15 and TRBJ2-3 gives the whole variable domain DAMVIQNPRYQVTQFGKPVTLSCSQTLNHNVMYWYQQKSSQAPKLLFHYYDKDFNNEADTPDNFQSRRPNTSFCFLDIRSPGLGDTAMYLCATSRPMGLAGGATDTQYFGPGTRLTVL.